Below, 3 T cell receptor beta chains from the same sample are listed, as sequenced in a study of early stage breast cancer tumors. Using immunoSEQ multiplex PCR, the repertoire was profiled, and TCRdb retains in-frame clones only, with some absent. The sample gives fewer than 50,000 clones, around 70% of which show up once; 7.2% is in the top ten. The sample was blood. All receptors derive from a person between 50 and 60 years old with breast cancer.

This sequence joins TRBV2 and TRBJ2-5; D remains unclear. The V end was cut by 0 bases, the J end by 5 bases, with 10 bases between. CDR1 is SNHLY, CDR2 FYNNEI, per germline. This CDR3 contains 14 residues. CDR3 protein: CASSEARQRETQYF. DNA of the CDR3: TGTGCCAGCAGTGAAGCGCGTCAGAGGGAGACCCAGTACTTC.

This chain uses TRBV10-3 with TRBJ2-1; D possibly corresponds to TRBD1 (6 bases). The CDR3 is 15 residues long. Germline CDR1 reads ENHRY; CDR2 reads SYGVKD. The V gene lost 4 bases and the J gene lost 3 bases, with 13 bases spanning the gap. CDR3 in DNA: TGTGCCATCAGTGCCGGGACAAGGAACTACAATGAGCAGTTCTTC. Translated: CAISAGTRNYNEQFF.

A single count supports this clone. The chain has TRBV20-1 and TRBJ2-5; no reliable D call. V was cut by 7 bases and J by 1 base, with 4 bases left in between. CDR1 and CDR2 from the germline V gene are DFQATT and SNEGSKA (reference sequence). This CDR3 comprises 10 residues. The DNA of the CDR3 is TGCAGTGGACTCCAAGAGACCCAGTACTTC. Translated: CSGLQETQYF.